The 2 T cell receptor beta chains presented below share a single source sample, sequenced in a study of T-cell memory formation after mild COVID-19. TCRdb re-derived calls from the 5' RACE reads in MiXCR, one entry per CDR3 protein. Here the sample spans roughly 350,000 distinct CDR3 sequences, 28% being singletons. The sequenced material came from PBMCs or a T cell subset sorted from them (not recorded which). The receptors derive from an adult woman who had mild COVID-19 (a few samples of this study predate the infection). Cell type and time point are not known.

In this sample, this clonotype turned up a few times. CDR3 amino acids: CASRRMDRTYEQYF. The CDR3 DNA follows: TGTGCCAGCCGAAGAATGGACAGAACCTACGAGCAGTACTTC. The chain couples TRBV5-6 to TRBJ2-7; D might be TRBD1 (6 bases). Germline CDR1 SGHDT, CDR2 YYEEEE. Trimming cost V 7 bases and J 2 bases, with 16 bases left between them. The CDR3 runs 14 residues.

The chain employs TRBV20-1 and TRBJ2-4; 13 bases map to TRBD2. CDR1 and CDR2 from the germline V gene are DFQATT and SNEGSKA (reference sequence). Trimming removed 7 bases from V and 10 bases from J; junction bases left unmatched: 13. The CDR3 consists of 15 residues. CDR3 DNA: TGCAGTGGTCGGACTAGCGGGAGCGATCCTGGGATTCAGTACTTC. As protein: CSGRTSGSDPGIQYF.